Included here is one T cell receptor (beta chain) sequence, with context. The data were obtained in a study of T cell responses to AZD1222 COVID-19 vaccine. This CDR3 is built from 14 residues. The germline V gene encodes CDR1 WNHNN and CDR2 SYGVQD (reference sequence). With V trimmed by 8 bases and J by 5 bases, 10 bases remained unmatched. Profiling relied on immunoSEQ multiplex PCR, and the TCRdb table lists in-frame clones only, not all of them. Found here are more than 80,000 clones, approximately 85% of them singletons; the top ten hold roughly 5.8%. This sequence originates from an adult in good health. The source was peripheral blood, collected on day 0 of AZD1222 vaccination. The chain couples TRBV10-1 to TRBJ2-5; 8 nucleotides match TRBD2. CDR3 loop: CASQGLGGSETQYF. Written as DNA, the CDR3 is TGCGCCAGCCAGGGACTAGGTGGCTCGGAGACCCAGTACTTC.